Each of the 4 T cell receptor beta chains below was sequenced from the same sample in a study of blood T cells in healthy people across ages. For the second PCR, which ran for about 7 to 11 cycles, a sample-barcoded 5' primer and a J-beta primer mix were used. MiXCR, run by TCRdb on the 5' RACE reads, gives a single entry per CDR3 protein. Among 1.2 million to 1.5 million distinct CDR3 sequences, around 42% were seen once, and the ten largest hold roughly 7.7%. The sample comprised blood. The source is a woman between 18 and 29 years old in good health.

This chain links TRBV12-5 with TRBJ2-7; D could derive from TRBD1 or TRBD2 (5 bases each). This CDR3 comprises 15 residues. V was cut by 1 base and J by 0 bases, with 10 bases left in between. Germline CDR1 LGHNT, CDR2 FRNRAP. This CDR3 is CASGLADSGSYEQYF. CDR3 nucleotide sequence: TGTGCTAGTGGTTTGGCAGACAGCGGCTCCTACGAGCAGTACTTC.

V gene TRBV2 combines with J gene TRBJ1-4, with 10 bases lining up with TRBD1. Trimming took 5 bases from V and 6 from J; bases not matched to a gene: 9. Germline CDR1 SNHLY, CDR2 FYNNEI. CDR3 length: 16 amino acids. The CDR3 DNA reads TGTGCCAGCAGTTCCCGGGACAGGGGAGATGATGAAAAACTGTTTTTT. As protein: CASSSRDRGDDEKLFF.

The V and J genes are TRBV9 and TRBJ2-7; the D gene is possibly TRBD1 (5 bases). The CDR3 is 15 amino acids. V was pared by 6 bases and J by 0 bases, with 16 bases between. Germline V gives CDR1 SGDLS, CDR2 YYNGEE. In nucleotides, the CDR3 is TGTGCCAGCACCAAAGACAGTTTGAGCTCCTACGAGCAGTACTTC. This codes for CASTKDSLSSYEQYF. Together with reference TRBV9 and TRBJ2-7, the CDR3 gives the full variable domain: DSGVTQTPKHLITATGQRVTLRCSPRSGDLSVYWYQQSLDQGLQFLIQYYNGEERAKGNILERFSAQQFPDLHSELNLSSLELGDSALYFCASTKDSLSSYEQYFGPGTRLTVT.

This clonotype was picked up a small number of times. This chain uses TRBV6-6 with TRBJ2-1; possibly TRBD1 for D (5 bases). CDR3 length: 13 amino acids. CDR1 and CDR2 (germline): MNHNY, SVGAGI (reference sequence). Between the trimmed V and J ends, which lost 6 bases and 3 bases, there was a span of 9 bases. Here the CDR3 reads CASRTDDYNEQFF. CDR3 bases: TGTGCCAGCAGGACAGACGACTACAATGAGCAGTTCTTC.